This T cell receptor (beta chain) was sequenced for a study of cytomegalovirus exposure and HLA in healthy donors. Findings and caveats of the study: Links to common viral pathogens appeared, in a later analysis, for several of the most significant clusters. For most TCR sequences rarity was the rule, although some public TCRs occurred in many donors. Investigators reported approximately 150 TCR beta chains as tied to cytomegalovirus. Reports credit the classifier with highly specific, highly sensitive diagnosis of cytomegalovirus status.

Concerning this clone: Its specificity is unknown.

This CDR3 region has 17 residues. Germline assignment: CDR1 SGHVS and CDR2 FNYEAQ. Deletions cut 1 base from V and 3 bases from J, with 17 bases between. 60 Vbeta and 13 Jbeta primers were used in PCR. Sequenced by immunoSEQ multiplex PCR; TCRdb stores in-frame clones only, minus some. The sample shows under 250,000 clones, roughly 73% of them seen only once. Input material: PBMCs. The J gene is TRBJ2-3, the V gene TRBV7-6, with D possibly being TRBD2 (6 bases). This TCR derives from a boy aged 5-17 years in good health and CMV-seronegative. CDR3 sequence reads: CASSLVPSGFRTDTQYF. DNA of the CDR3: TGTGCCAGCAGCTTAGTTCCGAGCGGGTTTCGAACAGATACGCAGTATTTT.